The source of this T cell receptor beta chain is a study of blood T cell repertoires in COVID-19. Study details: Samples taken during acute and convalescent COVID-19 were collected in the United States, Italy and Spain.

As handled by the study authors: Amplification of reference gene primers was used by the study to estimate nucleated cell counts. Using immunoSEQ multiplex PCR, the repertoire was profiled, and TCRdb retains in-frame clones only, with some absent. V, J and clone size were drawn from that table, and D and trimming were deduced from the DNA. The table has approximately 110,000 clones, about 94% seen once; the top ten hold about 1.9%. This clone showed up just a few times. V lost 4 bases, J lost 5 bases, and 12 bases lay in between. CDR3 length: 14 amino acids. Germline CDR1 LGHNA, CDR2 YNFKEQ. The sample consisted of peripheral blood. This TCR was sampled from a man aged 45-65 years with COVID-19, enrolled during active disease. This rearrangement joins TRBV4-2 to TRBJ2-1, with no clear D. The CDR3 DNA reads TGTGCCAGCAGCCCATTGTGGCCCAACAATGAGCAGTTCTTC. Protein: CASSPLWPNNEQFF.